These T cell receptor beta chains were read from a single sample in a study of blood T cell repertoires in COVID-19. The protocol was immunoSEQ multiplex PCR, while the TCRdb copy is restricted to in-frame clones and leaves out a portion. The sample lists approximately 200,000 clones; 70% to 85% were seen once. The specimen was PBMCs or T cells enriched from blood (not recorded which). Every receptor here comes from a woman aged 25-40 years who had recovered from COVID-19. Each CDR3 is given with its conserved first and last residue. The D gene is left open where the match is weak. Some rows have no size entry. The others give once, few or many, or a class for an expanded clone.

V: TRBV9
D: TRBD2
J: TRBJ2-1
size: .
DNA: TGTGCCAGCAGCGGCCTAGCGGGAGGGCCCGGTGAAGGTGAGCAGTTCTTC
CDR3: CASSGLAGGPGEGEQFF

V: TRBV11-1
D: TRBD1
J: TRBJ1-6
size: .
DNA: TGTGCCAGCAGCTTAGAGCGGACAGGGGGCTTTCCCCTCCACTTT
CDR3: CASSLERTGGFPLHF

V: TRBV11-2
D: TRBD2
J: TRBJ2-7
size: .
DNA: TGTGCCAGCAGCCCGAGACTAGCCTCCTACGAGCAGTACTTC
CDR3: CASSPRLASYEQYF

V: TRBV27
D: .
J: TRBJ2-1
size: .
DNA: TGTGCCAGCAGGTCTAGGCAGAGCTACAATGAGCAGTTCTTC
CDR3: CASRSRQSYNEQFF

V: TRBV18
D: .
J: TRBJ1-5
size: .
DNA: TGTGCCAGCTCTCTCGGCGGGGGAATAGGGCGAGATCAGCCCCAGCATTTT
CDR3: CASSLGGGIGRDQPQHF

V: TRBV4-1
D: .
J: TRBJ2-3
size: .
DNA: TGCGCCAGCAGCCCAACGCGGGGGCCGACAGATACGCAGTATTTT
CDR3: CASSPTRGPTDTQYF

V: TRBV6-2/TRBV6-3
D: TRBD2
J: TRBJ2-3
size: .
DNA: TGTGCCAGCAGTTACCCGAGGCTAGCGGGAGCAGATACGCAGTATTTT
CDR3: CASSYPRLAGADTQYF

V: TRBV24-1
D: .
J: TRBJ2-2
size: .
DNA: TGTGCCACCAGTGACCCAAAGAAGACAGCGAACACCGGGGAGCTGTTTTTT
CDR3: CATSDPKKTANTGELFF

V: TRBV9
D: .
J: TRBJ1-4
size: once
DNA: TGTGCCAGCAGCACGGCACAGAGCTCCTATGAAAAACTGTTTTTT
CDR3: CASSTAQSSYEKLFF

V: TRBV19
D: .
J: TRBJ2-1
size: .
DNA: TGTGCCAGTAGTATGGAGAATCCGTACAATGAGCAGTTCTTC
CDR3: CASSMENPYNEQFF

V: TRBV4-1
D: TRBD2
J: TRBJ2-1
size: .
DNA: TGCGCCAGCAGCCAAGATCGAAGCGGGAGCGGGCATGAGCAGTTCTTC
CDR3: CASSQDRSGSGHEQFF

V: TRBV12-3/TRBV12-4
D: .
J: TRBJ2-1
size: .
DNA: TGTGCCAGCAGTTTAGGGCTGTGGGGCGAGCAGTTCTTC
CDR3: CASSLGLWGEQFF

V: TRBV9
D: .
J: TRBJ2-2
size: few
DNA: TGTGCCAGCAGCGTAGAGACAGATACCGGGGAGCTGTTTTTT
CDR3: CASSVETDTGELFF

V: TRBV5-1
D: .
J: TRBJ1-3
size: once
DNA: TGCGCCAGCAGCCCCGGGAACTCTGGAAACACCATATATTTT
CDR3: CASSPGNSGNTIYF

V: TRBV30
D: .
J: TRBJ1-4
size: .
DNA: TGTGCCTGGGCGACAGGCGTACCCATATCGGCTAATGAAAAACTGTTTTTT
CDR3: CAWATGVPISANEKLFF

V: TRBV7-3
D: .
J: TRBJ2-6
size: .
DNA: TGTGCCAGCAGCTTTTCCCTTTCTGGGGCCAACGTCCTGACTTTC
CDR3: CASSFSLSGANVLTF

V: TRBV4-1
D: .
J: TRBJ2-2
size: many
DNA: TGCGCCAGCAGCCCCGGACTGTTGGGCTTTAACACCGGGGAGCTGTTTTTT
CDR3: CASSPGLLGFNTGELFF

V: TRBV19
D: .
J: TRBJ1-3
size: .
DNA: TGTGCCAGCCAAGTTCCGGGACAAATTATCTCTGGAAACACCATATATTTT
CDR3: CASQVPGQIISGNTIYF

V: TRBV7-8
D: TRBD1
J: TRBJ2-6
size: .
DNA: TGTGCCAGCAGCTTAGGGGGACAGGTTCTCTCTGGGGCCAACGTCCTGACTTTC
CDR3: CASSLGGQVLSGANVLTF

V: TRBV7-9
D: TRBD1
J: TRBJ1-5
size: .
DNA: TGTGCCAGCAGCCCTGACAGGGTTGGTCAGCCCCAGCATTTT
CDR3: CASSPDRVGQPQHF

V: TRBV7-2
D: .
J: TRBJ2-5
size: .
DNA: TGTGCCAGCAGCTTAGTCTTCACAGGGCGGAAGACCCAGTACTTC
CDR3: CASSLVFTGRKTQYF

V: TRBV18
D: .
J: TRBJ1-2
size: .
DNA: TGTGCCAGCTCAGTACGGGACAACTCAAACTATGGCTACACCTTC
CDR3: CASSVRDNSNYGYTF

V: TRBV2
D: TRBD1
J: TRBJ1-1
size: .
DNA: TGTGCCAGCAGCCGGGACAGGGTGGACACTGAAGCTTTCTTT
CDR3: CASSRDRVDTEAFF

V: TRBV28
D: TRBD1
J: TRBJ1-5
size: .
DNA: TGTGCCAGCAGTTCGGCAACAGGGGTCGGCAATCAGCCCCAGCATTTT
CDR3: CASSSATGVGNQPQHF